Each of the 16 T cell receptor beta chains below was sequenced from the same sample in a study of beta chain features in type 1 diabetes. The authors reverse transcribed all of the isolated RNA, so sequencing captured expressed TCRB transcripts. Profiled with immunoSEQ multiplex PCR; TCRdb holds only in-frame clones, not every one. Here the sample spans under 250,000 clones, less than 15% being singletons. The sample comprised naive CD4+ T cells from blood. All receptors come from a woman between 35 and 50 years old in good health.

The table lists this clone with a few counts. V usage is TRBV10-2 and J usage is TRBJ1-4; no firm D call. CDR3 length: 12 amino acids. Per the germline V gene, CDR1 is WSHSY and CDR2 is SAAADI. The V end was cut by 6 bases, the J end by 3 bases, with 5 bases between. This CDR3 reads CASSQANEKLFF. The CDR3 nucleotides are TGCGCCAGCAGCCAGGCTAATGAAAAACTGTTTTTT.

This clone turned up a few times. The same CDR3 arises from other DNA sequences in this sample as well. The V call is TRBV7-2, the J call TRBJ2-1; TRBD2 agrees at 10 bases. The CDR3 loop spans 15 amino acids. Germline V gene sequence: CDR1 SGHTA, CDR2 FQGNSA. The J segment lost 1 base and the V segment lost 3 bases, leaving 0 bases of the junction unmatched. As DNA, the CDR3 is TGTGCCAGCAGCTTTAGCGGGGGGTCCTACAATGAGCAGTTCTTC. Translating gives CASSFSGGSYNEQFF. The variable domain in full, with the rest retrieved from reference TRBV7-2 and TRBJ2-1, is GAGVSQSPSNKVTEKGKDVELRCDPISGHTALYWYRQSLGQGLEFLIYFQGNSAPDKSGLPSDRFSAERTGGSVSTLTIQRTQQEDSAVYLCASSFSGGSYNEQFFGPGTRLTVL.

The chain couples TRBV2 to TRBJ2-7, with D possibly TRBD1 on 5 matching bases. V gave up 1 base and J gave up 6 bases, with 10 bases separating them. There are 13 residues in the CDR3. CDR1 and CDR2 from the germline V gene are SNHLY and FYNNEI. The CDR3 is CASSEETVFEQYF. CDR3 sequence (DNA): TGTGCCAGCAGTGAAGAGACAGTTTTCGAGCAGTACTTC.

V usage is TRBV14 and J usage is TRBJ1-1; D might be TRBD1 (5 bases). V was shortened by 3 bases and J by 8 bases, with 19 bases between the two germline ends. In germline, CDR1 is SGHDN, CDR2 FVKESK. The CDR3 contains 15 residues. In DNA form, the CDR3 reads TGTGCCAGCAGCCATGGGGAGGGACCTCCGAAAGAAGCTTTCTTT. Its protein product is CASSHGEGPPKEAFF.

In its sample, this clone was seen a few times. The chain is built from TRBV29-1 and TRBJ2-3, with 10 bases fitting TRBD2. There are 14 residues in the CDR3. The germline gives CDR1 SQVTM, CDR2 ANQGSEA. V dropped 3 bases and J dropped 3; count of bases not matched to a gene: 3. The CDR3 DNA reads TGCAGCGTTGAGAGTAGCGGGGGGACAGATACGCAGTATTTT. This sequence encodes CSVESSGGTDTQYF.

The V call is TRBV10-3, the J call TRBJ2-2; no reliable D call. Germline CDR1 is ENHRY and CDR2 is SYGVKD. Trimming removed 10 bases at V and 5 bases at J, with 8 bases between. CDR3 length equals 11 residues. The CDR3 nucleotides are TGTGCCACCCTCCGGACCGGGGAGCTGTTTTTT. This gives the protein CATLRTGELFF.

The genes are TRBV19 and TRBJ2-7; D remains unclear. This CDR3 comprises 16 residues. Germline assignment: CDR1 LNHDA and CDR2 SQIVND (reference sequence). V lost 4 bases to trimming and J lost 2 bases, with 18 bases between them. The DNA for the CDR3 is TGTGCCAGTAGTACCCACAGCCCCCGTGGCGCCTACGAGCAGTACTTC. Translation gives CASSTHSPRGAYEQYF.

The table lists this clone with a few counts. This chain uses TRBV11-2 with TRBJ2-3; 9 bases match TRBD2. Trimming cost V 3 bases and J 8 bases; bases outside gene matches: 6. The CDR3 has 14 amino acids. Germline values: CDR1 SGHAT, CDR2 FQNNGV. The CDR3 sequence: CASSFGTSPRTQYF. The CDR3 DNA follows: TGTGCCAGCAGCTTCGGGACTAGCCCACGTACGCAGTATTTT.

The chain combines TRBV7-6 with TRBJ1-1; the D gene is possibly TRBD1 (6 bases). Germline V gene data show CDR1 as SGHVS and CDR2 as FNYEAQ. The V end was cut by 6 bases, the J end by 3 bases, with 14 bases between. This CDR3 spans 14 amino acids. CDR3 sequence: CASRRGGADTEAFF. The CDR3, as DNA: TGTGCCAGCAGACGGGGGGGGGCAGACACTGAAGCTTTCTTT.

This clone was detected ten times or more. This chain joins TRBV7-2 and TRBJ2-5; D is ambiguous. V was clipped by 5 bases and J by 5 bases, with 9 bases between them. The germline V gene encodes CDR1 SGHTA and CDR2 FQGNSA. The CDR3 sequence is 12 residues long. The CDR3 DNA reads as TGTGCCAGCAGCCTCAGAATGGAGACCCAGTACTTC. Amino acids: CASSLRMETQYF.

This clone was observed a few times. The chain combines TRBV18 with TRBJ2-7; possibly TRBD2 for D (5 bases). CDR3 length equals 15 residues. The V end was cut by 5 bases, the J end by 3 bases, with 17 bases between. Germline assignment: CDR1 KGHSH and CDR2 LQKENI. The CDR3, as DNA: TGTGCCAGCTCAGCGGGCCAGCGTTTCCTCTACGAGCAGTACTTC. It is translated as CASSAGQRFLYEQYF.

This clone was counted between two and nine times. The chain has TRBV9 and TRBJ1-2; D is uncertain. The CDR3 loop spans 10 amino acids. Germline V CDR1 and CDR2: SGDLS, YYNGEE. Trimming stripped 7 bases from V and 6 bases from J, with 7 bases between. This CDR3 reads CASRRDGYTF. CDR3 nucleotide sequence: TGTGCCAGCCGGAGGGATGGCTACACCTTC.

This clone was seen a few times. The chain employs TRBV1 and TRBJ1-1. TRBV1 represents a pseudogene. The CDR3 length is 9 residues. Here the CDR3 DNA reads TGCACCAGCAGCCAAGGGTGCGGCTTT. This codes for CTSSQGCGF.

This clone was seen ten or more times. The chain combines TRBV5-1 with TRBJ2-1; 8 positions agree with TRBD1. Trimming took 4 bases from V and 4 from J; bases not matched to a gene: 4. Germline lookup yields CDR1 SGHRS and CDR2 YFSETQ. The CDR3 is made up of 14 amino acids. Here the CDR3 reads CASSPRQGYNEQFF. DNA for the CDR3: TGCGCCAGCAGCCCACGACAGGGGTACAATGAGCAGTTCTTC.

This chain links TRBV11-2 with TRBJ1-5; no clear D. Germline V gene data show CDR1 as SGHAT and CDR2 as FQNNGV. The CDR3 is 12 amino acids. The V end lost 4 bases, the J end lost 6 bases, and 7 bases lay between the germline ends. The CDR3 sequence is CASSSLGQPQHF. The CDR3 nucleotides read TGTGCCAGCAGCTCGCTCGGTCAGCCCCAGCATTTT.

This clone was observed a few times. CDR3 nucleotide sequence: TGTGCCAGCAGCGTAGCCAGTAGCGGGGGCTACAATGAGCAGTTCTTC. This translates into CASSVASSGGYNEQFF. The rearrangement joins TRBV9 to TRBJ2-1; 9 positions agree with TRBD2. The V gene end was trimmed by 0 bases and the J gene end by 3 bases; junction bases not matched to a gene: 4. Germline V gives CDR1 SGDLS, CDR2 YYNGEE. The CDR3 has 16 residues.